This record covers a single TCR beta chain. CDR1 is SGHRS and CDR2 is YFSETQ in the germline V gene. Trimming took off 2 bases at V and 0 bases at J, with 18 bases between the two ends. This CDR3 has 18 residues. The data derive from a study of blood T cell repertoires in COVID-19. For the study at large: Sources were T cells, B-cell-depleted T cells, or PBMCs; the material itself was cDNA or gDNA.

Original processing methods: Estimates of nucleated cell counts were drawn from the amplification of reference gene primers. TCRdb's copy holds only in-frame clones and misses some; the assay was immunoSEQ multiplex PCR. V and J calls and clone size are given by that table; D and trimming were obtained from the DNA. Among about 200,000 clones listed, about 88% were seen once. The sample consisted of peripheral blood. The receptor's source is a woman in her forties who had recovered from COVID-19. The rearrangement uses TRBV5-1 and TRBJ1-3, with a tentative D call TRBD1 (6 bases). The DNA for the CDR3 is TGCGCCAGCAGCTTCGGGGGGGCGCCTCGACCCTCTGGAAACACCATATATTTT. Its translation: CASSFGGAPRPSGNTIYF.